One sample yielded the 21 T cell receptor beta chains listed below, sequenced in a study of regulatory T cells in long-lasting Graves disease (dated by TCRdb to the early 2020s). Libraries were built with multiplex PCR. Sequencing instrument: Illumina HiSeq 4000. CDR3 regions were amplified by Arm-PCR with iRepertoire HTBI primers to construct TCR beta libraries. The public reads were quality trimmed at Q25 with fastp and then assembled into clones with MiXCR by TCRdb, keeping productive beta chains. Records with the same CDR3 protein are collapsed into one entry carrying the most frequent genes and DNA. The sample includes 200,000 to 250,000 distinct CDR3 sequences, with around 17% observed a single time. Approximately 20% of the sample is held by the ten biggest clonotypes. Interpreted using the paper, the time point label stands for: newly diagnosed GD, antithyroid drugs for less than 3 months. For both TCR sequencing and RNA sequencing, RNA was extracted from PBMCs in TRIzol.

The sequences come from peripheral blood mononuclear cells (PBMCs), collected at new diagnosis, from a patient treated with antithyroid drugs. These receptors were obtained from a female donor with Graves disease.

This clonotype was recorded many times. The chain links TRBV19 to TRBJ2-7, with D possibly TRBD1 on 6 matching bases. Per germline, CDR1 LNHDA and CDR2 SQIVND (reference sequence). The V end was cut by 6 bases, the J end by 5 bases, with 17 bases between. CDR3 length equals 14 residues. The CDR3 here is CASSTYQGNNEQYF. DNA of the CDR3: TGTGCCAGTAGCACCTACCAGGGGAACAACGAGCAGTACTTC.

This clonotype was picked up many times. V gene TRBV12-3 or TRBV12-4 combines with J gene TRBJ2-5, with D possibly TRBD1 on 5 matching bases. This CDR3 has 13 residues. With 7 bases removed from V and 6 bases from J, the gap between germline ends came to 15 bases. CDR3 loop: CASTRSPGKTQYF. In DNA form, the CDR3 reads TGTGCCAGCACCCGCTCGCCAGGGAAGACCCAGTACTTC.

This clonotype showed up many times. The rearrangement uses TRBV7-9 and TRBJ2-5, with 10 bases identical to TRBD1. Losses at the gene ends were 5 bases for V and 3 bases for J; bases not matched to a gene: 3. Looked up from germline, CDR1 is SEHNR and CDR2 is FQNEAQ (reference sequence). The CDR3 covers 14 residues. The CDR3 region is CASSVGTGEETQYF. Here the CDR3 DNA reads TGTGCCAGCAGCGTAGGGACAGGGGAAGAGACCCAGTACTTC.

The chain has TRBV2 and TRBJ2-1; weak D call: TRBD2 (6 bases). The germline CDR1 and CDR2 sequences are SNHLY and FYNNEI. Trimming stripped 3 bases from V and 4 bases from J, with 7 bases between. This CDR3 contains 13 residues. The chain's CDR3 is CASSDGGYNEQFF. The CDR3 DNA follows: TGTGCCAGCAGTGATGGGGGGTACAATGAGCAGTTCTTC.

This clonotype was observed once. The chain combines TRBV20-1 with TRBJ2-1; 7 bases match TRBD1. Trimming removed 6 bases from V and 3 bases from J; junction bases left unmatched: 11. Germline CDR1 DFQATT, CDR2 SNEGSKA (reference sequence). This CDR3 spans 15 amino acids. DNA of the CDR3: TGCAGTGCGAGACCCGCCGGGACAGTCTACAATGAGCAGTTCTTC. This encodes CSARPAGTVYNEQFF.

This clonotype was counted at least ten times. In DNA, the CDR3 is TGTGCCAGCAGGGCGACAGCGTATAGCAATCAGCCCCAGCATTTT. Translating it yields CASRATAYSNQPQHF. The chain couples TRBV2 to TRBJ1-5; a possible D gene is TRBD1 (5 bases). In germline, CDR1 is SNHLY, CDR2 FYNNEI. The CDR3 is 15 residues long. V gave up 6 bases and J gave up 0 bases, with 12 bases separating them.

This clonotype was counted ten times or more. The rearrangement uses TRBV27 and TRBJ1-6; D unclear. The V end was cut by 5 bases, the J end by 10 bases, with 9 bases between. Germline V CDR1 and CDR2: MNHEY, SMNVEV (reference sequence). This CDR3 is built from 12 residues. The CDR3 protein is CASSHIGSPLHF. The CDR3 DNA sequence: TGTGCCAGCAGTCACATAGGGTCACCCCTCCACTTT.

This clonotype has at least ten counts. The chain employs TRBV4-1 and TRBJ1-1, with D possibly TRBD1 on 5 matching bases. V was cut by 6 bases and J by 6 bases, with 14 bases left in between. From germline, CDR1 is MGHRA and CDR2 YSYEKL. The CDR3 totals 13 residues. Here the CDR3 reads CASRRGFAAEAFF. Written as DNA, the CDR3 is TGCGCCAGCAGGCGGGGCTTCGCTGCTGAAGCTTTCTTT.

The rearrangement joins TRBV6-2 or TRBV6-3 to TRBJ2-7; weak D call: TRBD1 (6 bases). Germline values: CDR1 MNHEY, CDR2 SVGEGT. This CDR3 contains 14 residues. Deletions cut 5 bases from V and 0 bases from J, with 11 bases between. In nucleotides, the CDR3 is TGTGCCAGCAGTGAACAGGGTAGCTCCTACGAGCAGTACTTC. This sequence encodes CASSEQGSSYEQYF.

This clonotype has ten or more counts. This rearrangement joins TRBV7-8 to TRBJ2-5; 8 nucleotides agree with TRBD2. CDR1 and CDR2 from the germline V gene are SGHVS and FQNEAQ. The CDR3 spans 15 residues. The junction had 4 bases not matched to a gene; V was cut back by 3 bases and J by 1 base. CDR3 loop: CASSLPSGGQETQYF. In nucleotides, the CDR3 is TGTGCCAGCAGCTTGCCCAGCGGGGGCCAAGAGACCCAGTACTTC. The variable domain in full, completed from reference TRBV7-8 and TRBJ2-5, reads GAGVSQSPRYKVAKRGQDVALRCDPISGHVSLFWYQQALGQGPEFLTYFQNEAQLDKSGLPSDRFFAERPEGSVSTLKIQRTQQEDSAVYLCASSLPSGGQETQYFGPGTRLLVL.

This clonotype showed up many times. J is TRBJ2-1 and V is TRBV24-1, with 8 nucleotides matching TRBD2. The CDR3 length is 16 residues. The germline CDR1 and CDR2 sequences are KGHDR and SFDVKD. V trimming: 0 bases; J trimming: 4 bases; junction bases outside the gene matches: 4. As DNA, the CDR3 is TGTGCCACCAGTGATTTGAGCGGGAGCTATTACAATGAGCAGTTCTTC. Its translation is CATSDLSGSYYNEQFF.

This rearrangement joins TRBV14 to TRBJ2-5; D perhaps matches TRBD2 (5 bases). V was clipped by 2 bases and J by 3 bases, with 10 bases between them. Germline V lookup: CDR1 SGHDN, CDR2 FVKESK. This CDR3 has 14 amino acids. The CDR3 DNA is TGTGCCAGCAGCCAATTTGTAGCGAAAGAGACCCAGTACTTC. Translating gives CASSQFVAKETQYF.

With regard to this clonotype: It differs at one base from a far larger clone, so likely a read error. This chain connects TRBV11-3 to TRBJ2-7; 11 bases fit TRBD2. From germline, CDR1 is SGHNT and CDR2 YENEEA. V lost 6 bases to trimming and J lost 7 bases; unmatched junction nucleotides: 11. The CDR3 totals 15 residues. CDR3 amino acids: CASRGTSGRYNEQYF. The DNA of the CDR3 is TGTGCCAGCAGGGGAACTAGCGGGAGATACAATGAGCAGTACTTC.

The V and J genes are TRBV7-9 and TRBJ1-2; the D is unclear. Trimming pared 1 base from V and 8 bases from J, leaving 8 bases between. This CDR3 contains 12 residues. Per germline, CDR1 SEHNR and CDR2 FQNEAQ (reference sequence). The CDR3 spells CASSLVPGGYTF. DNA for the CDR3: TGTGCCAGCAGCTTAGTTCCTGGAGGCTACACCTTC.

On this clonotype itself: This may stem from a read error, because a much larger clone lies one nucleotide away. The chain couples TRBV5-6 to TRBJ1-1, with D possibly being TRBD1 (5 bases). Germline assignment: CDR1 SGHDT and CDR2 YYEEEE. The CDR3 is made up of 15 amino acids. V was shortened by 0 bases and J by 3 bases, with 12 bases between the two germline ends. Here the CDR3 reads CASSLGMGGHTEAFF. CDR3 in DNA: TGTGCCAGCAGCTTGGGTATGGGGGGTCACACTGAAGCTTTCTTT.

In DNA form, the CDR3 reads TGTGCCAGCAAGAACAGGGGTGGCTACACCTTC. Protein product: CASKNRGGYTF. The chain combines TRBV6-1 with TRBJ1-2, with TRBD1 matching 7 bases. This CDR3 region has 11 residues. The germline V gene encodes CDR1 MNHNS and CDR2 SASEGT. V lost 7 bases and J lost 7; bases outside the gene matches: 3.

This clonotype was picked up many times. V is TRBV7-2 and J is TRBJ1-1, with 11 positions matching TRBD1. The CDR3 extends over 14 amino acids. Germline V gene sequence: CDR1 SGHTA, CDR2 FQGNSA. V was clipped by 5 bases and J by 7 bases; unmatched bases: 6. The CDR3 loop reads CASSGQGARGEAFF. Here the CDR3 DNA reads TGTGCCAGCAGCGGACAGGGGGCGCGGGGTGAAGCTTTCTTT.

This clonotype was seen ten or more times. This chain's CDR3 is CASRRDRASSYEQYF. The CDR3 DNA follows: TGTGCCAGCAGACGGGACAGGGCCAGCTCCTACGAGCAGTACTTC. The rearrangement joins TRBV7-2 to TRBJ2-7, with 9 positions matching TRBD1. Unmatched junction bases numbered 6, after V lost 6 bases and J lost 0 bases. This CDR3 comprises 15 residues. Germline assignment: CDR1 SGHTA and CDR2 FQGNSA.

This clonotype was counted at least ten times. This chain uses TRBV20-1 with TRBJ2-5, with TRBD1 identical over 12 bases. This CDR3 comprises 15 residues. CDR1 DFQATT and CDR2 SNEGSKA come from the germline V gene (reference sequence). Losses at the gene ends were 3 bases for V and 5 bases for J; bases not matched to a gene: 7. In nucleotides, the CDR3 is TGCAGTGCTAGTGGGGACAGGGGGCATGACGAGACCCAGTACTTC. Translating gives CSASGDRGHDETQYF.

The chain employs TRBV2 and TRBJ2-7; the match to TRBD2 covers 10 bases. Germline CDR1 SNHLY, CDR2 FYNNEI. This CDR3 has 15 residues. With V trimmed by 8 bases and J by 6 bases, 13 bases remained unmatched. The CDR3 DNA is TGTGCCAGCGACCGCTTAGCGGGAGGAGGTGGCGAGCAGTACTTC. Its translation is CASDRLAGGGGEQYF.

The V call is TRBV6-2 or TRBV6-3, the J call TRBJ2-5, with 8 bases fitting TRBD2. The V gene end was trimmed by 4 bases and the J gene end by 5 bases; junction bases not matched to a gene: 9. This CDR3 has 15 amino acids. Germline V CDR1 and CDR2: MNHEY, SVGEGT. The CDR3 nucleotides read TGTGCCAGCAGTTCGGGGGGGCCGGGAAGGGAGACCCAGTACTTC. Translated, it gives CASSSGGPGRETQYF.